Listed below are T cell receptor beta chains from one sample, sequenced in a study of T cell responses to AZD1222 COVID-19 vaccine. Repertoires were generated with immunoSEQ multiplex PCR, while TCRdb's copy carries only in-frame clones and drops some. Of 60,000 to 65,000 clones in the sample, 65% to 80% were seen once. This specimen consisted of peripheral blood, obtained on day 0 of AZD1222 vaccination. The origin of the receptors is an adult in good health. The CDR3 runs from the conserved cysteine through the conserved F or W. Each record gives: V gene, clone size, J gene, D gene, CDR3 DNA, CDR3 protein. D genes are given only for firm matches. For some rows the clone size is stated as once, few or many, or as a class when expanded; others skip it.

V gene: TRBV9; clone size: .; J gene: TRBJ2-1; D gene: .; CDR3 DNA: TGTGCCAGCAGCGTAGGCTGGGAGGTGGACTACAATGAGCAGTTCTTC; CDR3 protein: CASSVGWEVDYNEQFF
V gene: TRBV7-8; clone size: .; J gene: TRBJ1-1; D gene: .; CDR3 DNA: TGTGCCAGCTTATCCCATGTAAACACTGAAGCTTTCTTT; CDR3 protein: CASLSHVNTEAFF
V gene: TRBV4-1; clone size: few; J gene: TRBJ1-6; D gene: .; CDR3 DNA: TGCGCCAGCAGCCAAGATAGCTCAGGGAATAATTCACCCCTCCACTTT; CDR3 protein: CASSQDSSGNNSPLHF
V gene: TRBV3-1/TRBV3-2; clone size: .; J gene: TRBJ2-3; D gene: .; CDR3 DNA: TGTGCCAGCGGGACGGCAACAGATACGCAGTATTTT; CDR3 protein: CASGTATDTQYF
V gene: TRBV27; clone size: .; J gene: TRBJ2-3; D gene: TRBD1; CDR3 DNA: TGTGCCGCCCGCCGGGGACAGGGAATAACAGATACGCAGTATTTT; CDR3 protein: CAARRGQGITDTQYF
V gene: TRBV9; clone size: .; J gene: TRBJ1-4; D gene: TRBD1; CDR3 DNA: TGTGCCAGCAGCCCCTCGACAGGCCAGGGGGTAGAAAAACTGTTTTTT; CDR3 protein: CASSPSTGQGVEKLFF
V gene: TRBV10-3; clone size: .; J gene: TRBJ2-7; D gene: TRBD1; CDR3 DNA: TGTGCCATCAGTGCGGAGGGGACAGGGACCTACGAGCAGTACTTC; CDR3 protein: CAISAEGTGTYEQYF
V gene: TRBV12-3/TRBV12-4; clone size: .; J gene: TRBJ1-1; D gene: TRBD1; CDR3 DNA: TGTGCCAGCAGTCCCCGGACAGGCTCCAAGGCTTTCTTT; CDR3 protein: CASSPRTGSKAFF
V gene: TRBV7-9; clone size: .; J gene: TRBJ2-1; D gene: .; CDR3 DNA: TGTGCCAGCAGCCCCCCCATCAGATTCTCCTACAATGAGCAGTTCTTC; CDR3 protein: CASSPPIRFSYNEQFF
V gene: TRBV2; clone size: few; J gene: TRBJ1-2; D gene: .; CDR3 DNA: TGTGCCAGCAGTGAAAGGAGGGCAGAATATGGCTACACCTTC; CDR3 protein: CASSERRAEYGYTF
V gene: TRBV5-5; clone size: few; J gene: TRBJ1-2; D gene: .; CDR3 DNA: TGTGCCAGCACCCGTGGTCAGCCGAACTATGGCTACACCTTC; CDR3 protein: CASTRGQPNYGYTF
V gene: TRBV12-3/TRBV12-4; clone size: .; J gene: TRBJ1-1; D gene: .; CDR3 DNA: TGTGCCAGCAGTCGGGGGACTGAAGCTTTCTTT; CDR3 protein: CASSRGTEAFF
V gene: TRBV4-1; clone size: few; J gene: TRBJ2-5; D gene: TRBD1; CDR3 DNA: TGCGCCAGCAGCTTCCAGACAGGGTCGGAGACCCAGTACTTC; CDR3 protein: CASSFQTGSETQYF
V gene: TRBV6-5; clone size: .; J gene: TRBJ1-5; D gene: .; CDR3 DNA: TGTGCCAGCAGTTACTCGAATGAAGCCCAGCATTTT; CDR3 protein: CASSYSNEAQHF
V gene: TRBV19; clone size: .; J gene: TRBJ2-1; D gene: TRBD1; CDR3 DNA: TGTGCCAGTAGTATTTCCGGGACAGGGGGCCGGGATGAGCAGTTCTTC; CDR3 protein: CASSISGTGGRDEQFF
V gene: TRBV19; clone size: .; J gene: TRBJ2-5; D gene: .; CDR3 DNA: TGTGCCAGTAGTATACAGGGACCTCAAGAGACCCAGTACTTC; CDR3 protein: CASSIQGPQETQYF
V gene: TRBV30; clone size: few; J gene: TRBJ1-2; D gene: .; CDR3 DNA: TGTGCCTGGAGTGTCGATCTTGGCAGGGAACTCTATGGCTACACCTTC; CDR3 protein: CAWSVDLGRELYGYTF
V gene: TRBV7-2; clone size: .; J gene: TRBJ1-6; D gene: .; CDR3 DNA: TGTGCCAGCTCTGAACGGGCAAATTCACCCCTCCACTTT; CDR3 protein: CASSERANSPLHF
V gene: TRBV6-2/TRBV6-3; clone size: many; J gene: TRBJ1-6; D gene: TRBD1; CDR3 DNA: TGTGCCAGCAGTCCCGGGACAGTGCACCTTAATTCACCCCTCCACTTT; CDR3 protein: CASSPGTVHLNSPLHF
V gene: TRBV10-1; clone size: .; J gene: TRBJ2-2; D gene: .; CDR3 DNA: TGCGCCAATCATAAGGAGGGGGTGGGCGGGGAGCTGTTTTTT; CDR3 protein: CANHKEGVGGELFF
V gene: TRBV18; clone size: .; J gene: TRBJ2-7; D gene: TRBD1; CDR3 DNA: TGTGCCAGCTCACCAGGACGACAGGGGCTCTCCTACGAGCAGTACTTC; CDR3 protein: CASSPGRQGLSYEQYF
V gene: TRBV27; clone size: many; J gene: TRBJ1-2; D gene: TRBD1; CDR3 DNA: TGTGCCAGCAGTCCCTCGACAGGGCCAGTGAATGGCTACACCTTC; CDR3 protein: CASSPSTGPVNGYTF
V gene: TRBV9; clone size: .; J gene: TRBJ2-7; D gene: .; CDR3 DNA: TGTGCCAGCAGCGTAAGATGGTCGGACTCAGGCGAGCAGTACTTC; CDR3 protein: CASSVRWSDSGEQYF
V gene: TRBV5-5; clone size: .; J gene: TRBJ1-6; D gene: .; CDR3 DNA: TGTGCCAGCAGCTTGGAGAGGCAGGGAAATTCACCCCTCCACTTT; CDR3 protein: CASSLERQGNSPLHF
V gene: TRBV7-2; clone size: .; J gene: TRBJ1-5; D gene: TRBD1; CDR3 DNA: TGTGCCAGCAGACCCCAGGGGGCGTCGGGTCAGCCCCAGCATTTT; CDR3 protein: CASRPQGASGQPQHF
V gene: TRBV9; clone size: few; J gene: TRBJ1-1; D gene: .; CDR3 DNA: TGTGCCAGCAGCGTTATAGCTGGACAGATGAACACTGAAGCTTTCTTT; CDR3 protein: CASSVIAGQMNTEAFF
V gene: TRBV7-9; clone size: .; J gene: TRBJ2-3; D gene: .; CDR3 DNA: TGTGCCAGCACAGGGGCGGGAGATACGCAGTATTTT; CDR3 protein: CASTGAGDTQYF
V gene: TRBV19; clone size: .; J gene: TRBJ1-4; D gene: .; CDR3 DNA: TGTGCCAGTTTTCGGACGGGCGAACTGTTTTTT; CDR3 protein: CASFRTGELFF
V gene: TRBV5-6; clone size: .; J gene: TRBJ2-5; D gene: .; CDR3 DNA: TGTGCCAGCAGCTTGGAGGGACTTGGCCAAGAGACCCAGTACTTC; CDR3 protein: CASSLEGLGQETQYF
V gene: TRBV6-5; clone size: .; J gene: TRBJ2-2; D gene: .; CDR3 DNA: TGTGCCAGCAGTTCCCCGGGACAGAACACCGGGGAGCTGTTTTTT; CDR3 protein: CASSSPGQNTGELFF
V gene: TRBV5-1; clone size: .; J gene: TRBJ1-1; D gene: .; CDR3 DNA: TGCGCCAGCAGCTCCAATACCAACACTGAAGCTTTCTTT; CDR3 protein: CASSSNTNTEAFF
V gene: TRBV2; clone size: .; J gene: TRBJ2-1; D gene: TRBD2; CDR3 DNA: TGTGCCAGCAGTGATACCAGCGGGGGGCTTAATGAGCAGTTCTTC; CDR3 protein: CASSDTSGGLNEQFF
V gene: TRBV3-1/TRBV3-2; clone size: .; J gene: TRBJ1-5; D gene: TRBD1; CDR3 DNA: TGTGCCAGCAGCCACGCCTGGGAGGGACAGGGCACTCAGCCCCAGCATTTT; CDR3 protein: CASSHAWEGQGTQPQHF
V gene: TRBV6-1; clone size: .; J gene: TRBJ2-2; D gene: .; CDR3 DNA: TGTGCCAGCAGTGAATCTCTCACCGGGGAGCTGTTTTTT; CDR3 protein: CASSESLTGELFF
V gene: TRBV5-1; clone size: .; J gene: TRBJ2-7; D gene: .; CDR3 DNA: TGCGCCAGCAGCTTGGCTGGGGGTACGAACTCCTACGAGCAGTACTTC; CDR3 protein: CASSLAGGTNSYEQYF
V gene: TRBV2; clone size: .; J gene: TRBJ2-7; D gene: .; CDR3 DNA: TGTGCCAGCAGCCTTTCGGGGAGCTCCTACGAGCAGTACTTC; CDR3 protein: CASSLSGSSYEQYF
V gene: TRBV6-4; clone size: .; J gene: TRBJ1-1; D gene: TRBD1; CDR3 DNA: TGTGCCAGCAGTGAGGCTTCTACAGGGGTAGGAGCTTTCTTT; CDR3 protein: CASSEASTGVGAFF
V gene: TRBV4-3; clone size: once; J gene: TRBJ1-4; D gene: .; CDR3 DNA: TGCGCCAGCAGCCAAGCCTCCCAGGGGAGTGGTGAAAAACTGTTTTTT; CDR3 protein: CASSQASQGSGEKLFF
V gene: TRBV6-5; clone size: .; J gene: TRBJ2-3; D gene: .; CDR3 DNA: TGTGCCAGCAGGTTGAGGTCCGGTCCGACAGATACGCAGTATTTT; CDR3 protein: CASRLRSGPTDTQYF
V gene: TRBV11-1; clone size: .; J gene: TRBJ2-1; D gene: .; CDR3 DNA: TGTGCCAGCAGCTTCCCTACCAATGAGCAGTTCTTC; CDR3 protein: CASSFPTNEQFF
V gene: TRBV9; clone size: .; J gene: TRBJ2-2; D gene: .; CDR3 DNA: TGTGCCAGCAGCGCTCTACAGAACACCGGGGAGCTGTTTTTT; CDR3 protein: CASSALQNTGELFF
V gene: TRBV12-5; clone size: .; J gene: TRBJ2-7; D gene: .; CDR3 DNA: TGTGCTAGTGGTTCCGGGGGCGTATCCTACGAGCAGTACTTC; CDR3 protein: CASGSGGVSYEQYF
V gene: TRBV10-2; clone size: .; J gene: TRBJ1-1; D gene: .; CDR3 DNA: TGCGCCAGCAGTGAGTTACCGGGGTCCACTGAAGCTTTCTTT; CDR3 protein: CASSELPGSTEAFF
V gene: TRBV30; clone size: .; J gene: TRBJ1-6; D gene: TRBD1; CDR3 DNA: TGTGCCTGGTCTAAACAGGGGTCACCCCTCCACTTT; CDR3 protein: CAWSKQGSPLHF
V gene: TRBV30; clone size: few; J gene: TRBJ1-1; D gene: TRBD1; CDR3 DNA: TGTGCCTGGAGGAGACAGGGTAACACTGAAGCTTTCTTT; CDR3 protein: CAWRRQGNTEAFF
V gene: TRBV7-2; clone size: once; J gene: TRBJ2-2; D gene: .; CDR3 DNA: TGTGCCAGCAGCCCGCCGGCGGGAGGGGAGCTGTTTTTT; CDR3 protein: CASSPPAGGELFF
V gene: TRBV7-3; clone size: .; J gene: TRBJ1-1; D gene: .; CDR3 DNA: TGTGCCAGCAGCTTGGCGGAGGCCACTGAAGCTTTCTTT; CDR3 protein: CASSLAEATEAFF